The clone carrying this TCR beta chain occurred a few times. Its antigen remains unknown. These data are taken from a study of early T cells in non-severe SARS-CoV-2 infection. The junction had 8 bases not matched to a gene; V was cut back by 4 bases and J by 5 bases. The germline V gene has CDR1 SEHNR and CDR2 FQNEAQ (reference sequence). CDR3 length equals 15 residues. Study-level points and caveats: VDJdb matches were skewed toward anti-spike CD8 T cell responses.

Each CDR3 protein gets one entry after TCRdb re-called the 5' RACE reads with MiXCR. The table has about 44,000 distinct CDR3 sequences, approximately 22% seen once. The sequence was collected from an adult who was a healthcare worker with PCR-confirmed SARS-CoV-2 infection or an uninfected control (not recorded which). The chain employs TRBV7-9 and TRBJ2-5; 9 bases are shared with TRBD1. Sample: whole blood, taken at baseline. The CDR3 region has the DNA TGTGCCAGCAGCTCCCGGGACAGGGTCGAGGAGACCCAGTACTTC. Amino acid sequence: CASSSRDRVEETQYF.